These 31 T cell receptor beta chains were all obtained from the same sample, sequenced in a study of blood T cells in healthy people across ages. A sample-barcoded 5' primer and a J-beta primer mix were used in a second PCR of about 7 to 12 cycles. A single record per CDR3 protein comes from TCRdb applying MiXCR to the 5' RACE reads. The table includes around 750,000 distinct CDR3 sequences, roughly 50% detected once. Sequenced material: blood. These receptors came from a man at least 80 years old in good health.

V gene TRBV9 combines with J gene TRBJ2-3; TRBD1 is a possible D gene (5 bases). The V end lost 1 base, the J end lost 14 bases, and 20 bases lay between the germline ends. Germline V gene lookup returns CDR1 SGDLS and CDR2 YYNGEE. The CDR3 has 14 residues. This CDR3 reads CASSVNTRVKYAYF. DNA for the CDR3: TGTGCCAGCAGCGTAAATACCAGGGTGAAGTACGCGTATTTT. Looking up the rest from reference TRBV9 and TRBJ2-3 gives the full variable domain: DSGVTQTPKHLITATGQRVTLRCSPRSGDLSVYWYQQSLDQGLQFLIQYYNGEERAKGNILERFSAQQFPDLHSELNLSSLELGDSALYFCASSVNTRVKYAYFGPGTRLTVL.

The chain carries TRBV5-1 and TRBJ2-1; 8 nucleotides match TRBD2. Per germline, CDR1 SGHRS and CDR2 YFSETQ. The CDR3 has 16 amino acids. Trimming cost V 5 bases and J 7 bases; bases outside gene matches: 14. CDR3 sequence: CASRPGAGVQGNEQFF. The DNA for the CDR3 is TGCGCCAGCAGGCCAGGAGCGGGAGTACAAGGAAATGAGCAGTTCTTC.

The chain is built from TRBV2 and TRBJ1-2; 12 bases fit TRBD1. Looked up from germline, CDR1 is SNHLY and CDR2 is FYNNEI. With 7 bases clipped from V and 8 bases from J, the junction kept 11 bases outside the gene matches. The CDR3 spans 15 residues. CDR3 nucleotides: TGTGCCAGCATCCCGCCGGGACAGGGGGCGAGCGGCTACACCTTC. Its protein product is CASIPPGQGASGYTF.

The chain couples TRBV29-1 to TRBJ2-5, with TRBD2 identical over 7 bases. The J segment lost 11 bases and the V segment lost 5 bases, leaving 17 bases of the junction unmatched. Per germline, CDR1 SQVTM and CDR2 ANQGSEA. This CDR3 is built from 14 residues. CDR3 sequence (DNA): TGCAGCGTTATGGGGGAACTAGCGATATATGAGCAGTACTTC. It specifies CSVMGELAIYEQYF.

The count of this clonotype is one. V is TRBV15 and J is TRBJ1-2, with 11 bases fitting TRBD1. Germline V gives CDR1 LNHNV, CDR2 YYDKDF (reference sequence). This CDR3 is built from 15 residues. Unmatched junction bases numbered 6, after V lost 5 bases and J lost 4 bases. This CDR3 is CATSLGTGGTYGYTF. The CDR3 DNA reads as TGTGCCACCAGCCTGGGGACAGGGGGGACCTATGGCTACACCTTC.

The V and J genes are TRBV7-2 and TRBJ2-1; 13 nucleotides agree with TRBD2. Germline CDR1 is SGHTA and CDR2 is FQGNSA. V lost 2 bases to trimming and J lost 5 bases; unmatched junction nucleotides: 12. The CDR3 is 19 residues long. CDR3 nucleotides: TGTGCCAGCAGCTTAAGAGCACTAGCGGGAGGGCCAAGGAACAATGAGCAGTTCTTC. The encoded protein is CASSLRALAGGPRNNEQFF.

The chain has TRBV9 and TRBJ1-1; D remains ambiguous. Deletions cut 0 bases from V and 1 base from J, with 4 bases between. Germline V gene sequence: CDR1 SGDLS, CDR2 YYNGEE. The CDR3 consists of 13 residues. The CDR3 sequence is CASSVARNTEAFF. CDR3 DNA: TGTGCCAGCAGCGTAGCCAGGAACACTGAAGCTTTCTTT.

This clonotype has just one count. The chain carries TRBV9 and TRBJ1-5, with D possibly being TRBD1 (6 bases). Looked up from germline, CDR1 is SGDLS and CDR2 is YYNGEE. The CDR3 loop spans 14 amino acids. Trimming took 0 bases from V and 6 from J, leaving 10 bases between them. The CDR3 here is CASSVAGDGQPQHF. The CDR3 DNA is TGTGCCAGCAGCGTAGCAGGGGATGGTCAGCCCCAGCATTTT.

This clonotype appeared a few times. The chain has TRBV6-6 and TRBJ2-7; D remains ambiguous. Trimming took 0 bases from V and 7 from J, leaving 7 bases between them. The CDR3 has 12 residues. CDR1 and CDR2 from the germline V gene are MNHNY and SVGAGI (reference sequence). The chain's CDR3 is CASSYSVGEQYF. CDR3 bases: TGTGCCAGCAGTTACTCGGTCGGTGAGCAGTACTTC.

The CDR3 is CASSEAAGGEQYF. The CDR3 coding sequence is TGTGCCAGCAGTGAAGCGGCAGGAGGTGAGCAGTACTTC. This rearrangement joins TRBV2 to TRBJ2-7, with a weak D call TRBD2 (5 bases). The CDR3 totals 13 residues. In germline, CDR1 is SNHLY, CDR2 FYNNEI. Trimming removed 0 bases from V and 7 bases from J, with 10 bases in between.

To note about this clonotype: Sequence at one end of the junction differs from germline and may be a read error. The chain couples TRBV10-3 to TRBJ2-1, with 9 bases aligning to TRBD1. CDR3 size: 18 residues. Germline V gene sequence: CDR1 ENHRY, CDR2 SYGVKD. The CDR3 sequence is CASSYGRTGAGKYNEQFF. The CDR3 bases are TGTGCCAGCAGTTACGGGAGGACAGGGGCCGGTAAATACAATGAGCAGTTCTTC.

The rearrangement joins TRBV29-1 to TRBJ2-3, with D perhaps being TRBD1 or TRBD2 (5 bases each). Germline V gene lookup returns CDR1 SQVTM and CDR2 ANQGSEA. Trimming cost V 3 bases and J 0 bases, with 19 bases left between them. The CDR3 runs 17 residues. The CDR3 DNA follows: TGCAGCGTTGATAGAATTCGGGGCCTTACTAGCACAGATACGCAGTATTTT. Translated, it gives CSVDRIRGLTSTDTQYF.

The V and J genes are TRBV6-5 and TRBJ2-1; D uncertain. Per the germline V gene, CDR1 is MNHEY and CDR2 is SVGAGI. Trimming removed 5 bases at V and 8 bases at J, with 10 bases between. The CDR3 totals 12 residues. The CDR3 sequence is CASSNRFDEQFF. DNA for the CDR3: TGTGCCAGCAGTAATAGATTCGATGAGCAGTTCTTC.

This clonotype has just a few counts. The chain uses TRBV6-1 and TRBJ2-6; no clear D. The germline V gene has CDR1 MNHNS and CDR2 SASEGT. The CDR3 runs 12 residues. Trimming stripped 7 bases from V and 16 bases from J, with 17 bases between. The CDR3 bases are TGTGCCAGCACCTCCGGGTTGGGCAGTCTGACTTTC. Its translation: CASTSGLGSLTF.

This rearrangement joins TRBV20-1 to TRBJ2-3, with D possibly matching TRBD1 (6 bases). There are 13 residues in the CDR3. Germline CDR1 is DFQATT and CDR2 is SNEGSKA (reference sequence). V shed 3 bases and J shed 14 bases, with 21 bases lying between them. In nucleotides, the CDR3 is TGCAGTGCTAGCGCCGGACAGCACAGATACGCGTATTTT. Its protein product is CSASAGQHRYAYF.

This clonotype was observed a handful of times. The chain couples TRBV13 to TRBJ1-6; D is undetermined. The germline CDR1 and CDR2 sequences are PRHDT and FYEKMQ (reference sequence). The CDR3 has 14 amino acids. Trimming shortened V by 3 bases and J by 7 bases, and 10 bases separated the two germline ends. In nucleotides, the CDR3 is TGTGCCAGCAGCTTCGCCGAGAAAAATTCACCCCTCCACTTT. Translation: CASSFAEKNSPLHF.

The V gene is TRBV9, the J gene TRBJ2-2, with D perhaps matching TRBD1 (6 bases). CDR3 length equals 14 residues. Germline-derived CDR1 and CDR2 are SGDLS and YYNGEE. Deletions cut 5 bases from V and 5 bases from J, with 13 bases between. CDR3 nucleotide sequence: TGTGCCAGCAGTTATGGGGGCCGGACCGGGGAGCTGTTTTTT. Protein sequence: CASSYGGRTGELFF.

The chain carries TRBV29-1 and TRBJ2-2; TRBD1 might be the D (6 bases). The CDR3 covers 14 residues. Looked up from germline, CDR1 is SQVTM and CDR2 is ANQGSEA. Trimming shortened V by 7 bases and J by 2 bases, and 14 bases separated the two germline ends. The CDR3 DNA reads TGCAGCGCCACACCAGGGGAAAACACCGGGGAGCTGTTTTTT. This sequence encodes CSATPGENTGELFF.

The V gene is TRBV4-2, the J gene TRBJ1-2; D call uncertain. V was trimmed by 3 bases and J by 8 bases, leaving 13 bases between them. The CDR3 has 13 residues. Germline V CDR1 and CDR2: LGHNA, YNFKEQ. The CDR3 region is CASSHPNLGGYTF. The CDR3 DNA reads TGTGCCAGCAGCCATCCTAACCTCGGGGGCTACACCTTC.

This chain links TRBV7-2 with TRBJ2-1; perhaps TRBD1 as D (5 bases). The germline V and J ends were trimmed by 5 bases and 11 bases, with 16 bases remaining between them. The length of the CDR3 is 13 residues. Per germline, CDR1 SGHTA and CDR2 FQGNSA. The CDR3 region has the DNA TGTGCCAGCAGCCCTCGGGCTCAGGGTAAGCAGTTCTTC. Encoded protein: CASSPRAQGKQFF.

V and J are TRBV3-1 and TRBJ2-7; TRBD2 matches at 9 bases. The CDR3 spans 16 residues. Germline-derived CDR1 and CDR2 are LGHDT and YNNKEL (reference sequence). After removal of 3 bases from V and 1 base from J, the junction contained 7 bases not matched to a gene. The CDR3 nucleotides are TGTGCCAGCAGCCACTCAGGACTAGCGCTGTCCTACGAGCAGTACTTC. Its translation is CASSHSGLALSYEQYF.

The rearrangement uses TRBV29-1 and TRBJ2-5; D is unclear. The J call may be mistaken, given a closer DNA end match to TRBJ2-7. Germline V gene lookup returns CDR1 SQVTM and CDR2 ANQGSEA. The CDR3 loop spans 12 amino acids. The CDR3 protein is CSATSALGEQYF. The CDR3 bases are TGCAGCGCAACCAGTGCCCTGGGCGAGCAGTACTTC.

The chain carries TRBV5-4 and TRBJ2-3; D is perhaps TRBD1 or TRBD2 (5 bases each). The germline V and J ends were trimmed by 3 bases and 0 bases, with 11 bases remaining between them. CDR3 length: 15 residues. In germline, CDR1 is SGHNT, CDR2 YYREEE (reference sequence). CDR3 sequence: CASSSLRESTDTQYF. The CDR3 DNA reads TGTGCCAGCAGCTCCCTCAGGGAGAGCACAGATACGCAGTATTTT.

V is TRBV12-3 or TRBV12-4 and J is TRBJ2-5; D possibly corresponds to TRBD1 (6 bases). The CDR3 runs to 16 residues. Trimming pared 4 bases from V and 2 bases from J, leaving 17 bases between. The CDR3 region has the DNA TGTGCCAGCAGTTCCACAGGGTGGGGTCGGCAAGAGACCCAGTACTTC. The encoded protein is CASSSTGWGRQETQYF.

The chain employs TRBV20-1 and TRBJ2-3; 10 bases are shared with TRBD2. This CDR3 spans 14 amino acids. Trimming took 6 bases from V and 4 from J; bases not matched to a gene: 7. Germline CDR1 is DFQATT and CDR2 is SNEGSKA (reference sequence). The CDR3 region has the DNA TGCAGTGCCCGAAGCGGGAGGGGTCCAGATACGCAGTATTTT. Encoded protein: CSARSGRGPDTQYF.

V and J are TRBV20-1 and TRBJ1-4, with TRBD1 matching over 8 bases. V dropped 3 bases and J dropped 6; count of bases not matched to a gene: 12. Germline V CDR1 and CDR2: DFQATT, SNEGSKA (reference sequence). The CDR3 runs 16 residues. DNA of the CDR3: TGCAGTGCTAGGGACCCCGGACAGGGCCTTTATGAAAAACTGTTTTTT. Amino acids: CSARDPGQGLYEKLFF.

The CDR3 DNA sequence: TGTGCCAGCAGTCTCACCGACAGGCGAAGCTCCTACGAGCAGTACTTC. The encoded protein is CASSLTDRRSSYEQYF. The chain combines TRBV6-5 with TRBJ2-7; the D gene is possibly TRBD1 (6 bases). V was cut by 5 bases and J by 0 bases, with 17 bases left in between. In germline, CDR1 is MNHEY, CDR2 SVGAGI. The CDR3 has 16 amino acids.

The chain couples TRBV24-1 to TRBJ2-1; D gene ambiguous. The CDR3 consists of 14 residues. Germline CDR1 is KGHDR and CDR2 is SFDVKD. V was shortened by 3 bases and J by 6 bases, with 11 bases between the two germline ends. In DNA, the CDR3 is TGTGCCACCAGTGATCCACCGACTGGCAATGAGCAGTTCTTC. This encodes CATSDPPTGNEQFF.

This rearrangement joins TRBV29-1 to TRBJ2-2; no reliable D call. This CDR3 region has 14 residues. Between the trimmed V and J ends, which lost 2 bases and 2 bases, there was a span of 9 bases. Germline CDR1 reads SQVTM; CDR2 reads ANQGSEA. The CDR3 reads CSVEMGSNTGELFF. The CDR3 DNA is TGCAGCGTTGAAATGGGCAGTAACACCGGGGAGCTGTTTTTT.

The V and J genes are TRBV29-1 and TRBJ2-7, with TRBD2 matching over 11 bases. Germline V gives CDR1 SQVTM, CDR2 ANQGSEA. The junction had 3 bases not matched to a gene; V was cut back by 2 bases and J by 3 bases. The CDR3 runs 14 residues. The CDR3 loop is CSVELAGGNYEQYF. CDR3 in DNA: TGCAGCGTTGAACTAGCGGGAGGCAACTACGAGCAGTACTTC.

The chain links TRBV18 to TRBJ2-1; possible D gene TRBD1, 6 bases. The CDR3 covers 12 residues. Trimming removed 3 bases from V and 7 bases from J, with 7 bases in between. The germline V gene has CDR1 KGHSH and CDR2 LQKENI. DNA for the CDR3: TGTGCCAGCTCACCCGACAGGAATGAGCAGTTCTTC. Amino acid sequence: CASSPDRNEQFF.